The clone carrying this T cell receptor (beta chain) was seen once. Antigen: not known. The CDR3 contains 13 residues. Germline trimming cut 2 bases from V and 6 bases from J; bases unmatched to any gene: 2. Germline V lookup: CDR1 SGHRS, CDR2 YFSETQ. This sample was taken from a study of cytomegalovirus exposure and HLA in healthy donors. Overall study context: There were nearly 120 million unique TCR beta sequences, drawn from about 200 million T cells, in an earlier analysis.

With 60 Vbeta and 13 Jbeta primers, the PCR was carried out. Here immunoSEQ multiplex PCR was the method, and the copy in TCRdb shows in-frame clones only, minus some. The table includes 150,000 to 200,000 clones, 80% to 90% detected once. Study-wide findings and caveats: Across donors, sequencing depth was assumed by presence/absence analyses to be roughly uniform.

The chain joins TRBV5-1 to TRBJ2-1; 7 positions match TRBD1. Specimen: PBMCs. The source is a woman aged 18-29 years in good health and CMV-seropositive. In nucleotides, the CDR3 is TGCGCCAGCAGCTTCGCAGGGGGCAATGAGCAGTTCTTC. Amino acids: CASSFAGGNEQFF.